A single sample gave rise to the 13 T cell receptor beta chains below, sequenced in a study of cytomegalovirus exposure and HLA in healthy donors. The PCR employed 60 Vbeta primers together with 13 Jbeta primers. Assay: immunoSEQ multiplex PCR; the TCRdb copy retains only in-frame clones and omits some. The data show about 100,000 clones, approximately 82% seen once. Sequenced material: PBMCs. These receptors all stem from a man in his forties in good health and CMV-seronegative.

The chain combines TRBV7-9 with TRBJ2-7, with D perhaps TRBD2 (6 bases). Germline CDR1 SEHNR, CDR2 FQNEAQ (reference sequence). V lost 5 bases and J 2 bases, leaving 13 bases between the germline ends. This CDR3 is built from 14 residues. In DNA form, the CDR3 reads TGTGCCAGCAGCGCACGGGACTTCCCCTACGAGCAGTACTTC. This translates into CASSARDFPYEQYF.

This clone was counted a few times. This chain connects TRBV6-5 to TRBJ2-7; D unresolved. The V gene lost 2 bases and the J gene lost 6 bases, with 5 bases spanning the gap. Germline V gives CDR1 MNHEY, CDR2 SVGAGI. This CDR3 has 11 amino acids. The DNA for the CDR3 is TGTGCCAGCAGTTACAGGAGCGAGCAGTACTTC. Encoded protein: CASSYRSEQYF.

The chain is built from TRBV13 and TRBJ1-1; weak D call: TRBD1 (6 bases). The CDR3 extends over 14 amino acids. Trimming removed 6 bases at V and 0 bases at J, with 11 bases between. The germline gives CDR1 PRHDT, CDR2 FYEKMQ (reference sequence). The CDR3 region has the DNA TGTGCCAGCAGTTGGGACAACTTGAACACTGAAGCTTTCTTT. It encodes CASSWDNLNTEAFF. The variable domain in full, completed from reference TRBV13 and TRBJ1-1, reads AAGVIQSPRHLIKEKRETATLKCYPIPRHDTVYWYQQGPGQDPQFLISFYEKMQSDKGSIPDRFSAQQFSDYHSELNMSSLELGDSALYFCASSWDNLNTEAFFGQGTRLTVV.

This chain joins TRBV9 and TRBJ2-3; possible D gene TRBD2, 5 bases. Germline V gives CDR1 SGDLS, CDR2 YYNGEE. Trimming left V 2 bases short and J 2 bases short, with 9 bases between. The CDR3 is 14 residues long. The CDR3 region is CASSVTGVTDTQYF. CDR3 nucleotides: TGTGCCAGCAGCGTGACCGGGGTCACAGATACGCAGTATTTT.

DNA of the CDR3: TGCAGCGCCTGTCCTACTCGGGATGCCGGGGAGCTGTTTTTT. It encodes CSACPTRDAGELFF. The chain has TRBV29-1 and TRBJ2-2, with D possibly matching TRBD2 (5 bases). There are 14 residues in the CDR3. CDR1 and CDR2 from the germline V gene are SQVTM and ANQGSEA. Trimming pared 7 bases from V and 6 bases from J, leaving 18 bases between.

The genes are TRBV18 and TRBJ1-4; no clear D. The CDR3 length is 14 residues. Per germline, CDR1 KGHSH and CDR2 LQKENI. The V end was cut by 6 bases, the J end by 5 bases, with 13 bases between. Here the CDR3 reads CASSRRGSNEKLFF. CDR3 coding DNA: TGTGCCAGCTCCCGTCGCGGGAGCAATGAAAAACTGTTTTTT.

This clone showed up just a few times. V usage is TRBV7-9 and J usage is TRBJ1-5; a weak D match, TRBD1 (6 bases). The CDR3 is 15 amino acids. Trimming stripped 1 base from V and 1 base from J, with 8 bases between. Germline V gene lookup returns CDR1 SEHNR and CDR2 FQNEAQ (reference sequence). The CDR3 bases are TGTGCCAGCAGCTTAGAGGGGGGGAGCAATCAGCCCCAGCATTTT. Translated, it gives CASSLEGGSNQPQHF.

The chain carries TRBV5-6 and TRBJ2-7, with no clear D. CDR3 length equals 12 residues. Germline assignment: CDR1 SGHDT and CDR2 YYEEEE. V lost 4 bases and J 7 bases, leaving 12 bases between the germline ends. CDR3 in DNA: TGTGCCAGCAGCCTGAGACCGGGTGAGCAGTACTTC. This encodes CASSLRPGEQYF.

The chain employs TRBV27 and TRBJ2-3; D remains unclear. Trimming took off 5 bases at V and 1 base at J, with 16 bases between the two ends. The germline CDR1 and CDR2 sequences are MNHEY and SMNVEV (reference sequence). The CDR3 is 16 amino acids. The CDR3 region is CASSPPGVLGTDTQYF. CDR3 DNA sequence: TGTGCCAGCAGTCCCCCCGGCGTCCTAGGCACAGATACGCAGTATTTT.

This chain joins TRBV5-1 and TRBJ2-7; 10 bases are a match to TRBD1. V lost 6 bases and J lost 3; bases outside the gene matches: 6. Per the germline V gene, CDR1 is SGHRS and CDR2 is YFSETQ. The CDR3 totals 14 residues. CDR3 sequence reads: CASNRQGANYEQYF. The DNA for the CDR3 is TGCGCCAGCAACCGACAGGGGGCCAACTACGAGCAGTACTTC. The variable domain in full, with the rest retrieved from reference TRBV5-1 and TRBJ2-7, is KAGVTQTPRYLIKTRGQQVTLSCSPISGHRSVSWYQQTPGQGLQFLFEYFSETQRNKGNFPGRFSGRQFSNSRSEMNVSTLELGDSALYLCASNRQGANYEQYFGPGTRLTVT.

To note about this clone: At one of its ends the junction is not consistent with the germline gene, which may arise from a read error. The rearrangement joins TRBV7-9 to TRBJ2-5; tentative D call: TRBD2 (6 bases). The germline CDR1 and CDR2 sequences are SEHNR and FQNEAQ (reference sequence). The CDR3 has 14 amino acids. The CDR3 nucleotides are TGTTCCAGCAACGTAGGTCGGGGGCAAGAGACCCAGTACTTC. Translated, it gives CSSNVGRGQETQYF.

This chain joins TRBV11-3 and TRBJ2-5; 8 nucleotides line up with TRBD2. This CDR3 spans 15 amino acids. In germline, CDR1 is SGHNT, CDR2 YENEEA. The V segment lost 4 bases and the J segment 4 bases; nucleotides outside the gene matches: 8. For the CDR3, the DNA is TGTGCCAGCAGCTCGAATACCGGGGGGGCAGAGACCCAGTACTTC. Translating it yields CASSSNTGGAETQYF. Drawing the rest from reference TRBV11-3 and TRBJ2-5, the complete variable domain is EAGVVQSPRYKIIEKKQPVAFWCNPISGHNTLYWYLQNLGQGPELLIRYENEEAVDDSQLPKDRFSAERLKGVDSTLKIQPAELGDSAVYLCASSSNTGGAETQYFGPGTRLLVL.

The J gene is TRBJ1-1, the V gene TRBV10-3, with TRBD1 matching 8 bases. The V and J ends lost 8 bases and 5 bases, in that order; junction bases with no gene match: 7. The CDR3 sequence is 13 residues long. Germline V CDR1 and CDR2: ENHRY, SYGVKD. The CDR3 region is CAISDRVGTEAFF. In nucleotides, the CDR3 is TGTGCCATCTCGGACAGGGTGGGTACTGAAGCTTTCTTT.